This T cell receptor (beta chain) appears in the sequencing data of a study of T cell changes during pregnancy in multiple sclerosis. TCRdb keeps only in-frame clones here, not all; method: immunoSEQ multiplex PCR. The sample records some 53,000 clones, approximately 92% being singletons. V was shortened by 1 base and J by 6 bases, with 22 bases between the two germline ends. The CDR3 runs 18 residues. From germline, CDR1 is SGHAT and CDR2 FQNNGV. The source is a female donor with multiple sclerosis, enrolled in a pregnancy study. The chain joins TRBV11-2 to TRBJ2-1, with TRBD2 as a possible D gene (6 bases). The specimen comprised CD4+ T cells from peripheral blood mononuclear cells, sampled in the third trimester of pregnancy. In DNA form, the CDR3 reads TGTGCCAGCAGCTTAGCAGCCTGGGCGGGACTCCAGTCCAATGAGCAGTTCTTC. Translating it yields CASSLAAWAGLQSNEQFF.